The next 30 T cell receptor beta chains were all read from a single sample in a study of T-cell memory formation after mild COVID-19. TCRdb re-analysed the 5' RACE reads in MiXCR, keeping a single row per CDR3 protein. The table shows around 160,000 distinct CDR3 sequences, with 11% occurring only once. Sequences were obtained from PBMCs or a T cell subset sorted from them (not recorded which). The receptors were gathered from a man between 18 and 29 years old who had mild COVID-19 (a few samples of this study predate the infection). Cell type and time point are not known.

This rearrangement joins TRBV2 to TRBJ1-1, with D perhaps matching TRBD1 (5 bases). The ends were cut back, 10 bases at V and 1 base at J, with 7 bases in the middle. Germline lookup yields CDR1 SNHLY and CDR2 FYNNEI. This CDR3 contains 11 residues. CDR3 amino acids: CATQGNTEAFF. The CDR3 coding sequence is TGTGCCACCCAGGGGAACACTGAAGCTTTCTTT.

This clonotype showed up just a few times. The chain joins TRBV6-1 to TRBJ1-2; the D is unclear. Germline V gene lookup returns CDR1 MNHNS and CDR2 SASEGT. V lost 3 bases and J 4 bases, leaving 9 bases between the germline ends. This CDR3 comprises 13 residues. CDR3 nucleotides: TGTGCCAGCAGTGAGCTTCGGGGCTATGGCTACACCTTC. It specifies CASSELRGYGYTF.

The chain couples TRBV20-1 to TRBJ2-5, with D possibly TRBD2 on 7 matching bases. This CDR3 region has 14 residues. Germline V gene data show CDR1 as DFQATT and CDR2 as SNEGSKA (reference sequence). V dropped 1 base and J dropped 4 bases, with 13 bases sitting between them. The CDR3: CSARVGGGGETQYF. The CDR3 bases are TGCAGTGCTAGAGTAGGGGGGGGTGGAGAGACCCAGTACTTC.

With respect to this clonotype: A much larger clone is a single base away; this may be a read error. The conserved phenylalanine or tryptophan is not found at the CDR3 terminus, so this likely reflects a read error. The chain employs TRBV5-1 and TRBJ2-7, with D unresolved. With 0 bases removed from V and 5 bases from J, the gap between germline ends came to 3 bases. Germline V gene lookup returns CDR1 SGHRS and CDR2 YFSETQ. The CDR3 consists of 11 residues. The CDR3 here is CASSLGNEQYL. The CDR3 DNA follows: TGCGCCAGCAGCTTGGGGAACGAGCAGTACTTA.

This clonotype was counted only a few times. The V and J genes are TRBV2 and TRBJ1-5, with a weak D call TRBD1 (5 bases). Germline V gene sequence: CDR1 SNHLY, CDR2 FYNNEI. Trimming pared 7 bases from V and 5 bases from J, leaving 15 bases between. The CDR3 runs 14 residues. The CDR3 nucleotides read TGTGCCAGCACCGTGGGGACGGAGGATCAGCCCCAGCATTTT. This encodes CASTVGTEDQPQHF.

The V and J genes are TRBV12-3 or TRBV12-4 and TRBJ1-4; no reliable D call. Trimming shortened V by 3 bases and J by 7 bases, and 9 bases separated the two germline ends. The CDR3 has 13 amino acids. The CDR3 DNA sequence: TGTGCCAGCAGTTTTGGAAAACGTGAAAAACTGTTTTTT. This gives the protein CASSFGKREKLFF.

This clonotype was seen more than once but under ten times. The V call is TRBV12-3 or TRBV12-4, the J call TRBJ1-6; 12 bases are a match to TRBD1. CDR3 length: 14 amino acids. J lost 9 bases, V lost 6 bases, and 3 bases had no gene match. DNA of the CDR3: TGTGCCAGCAGGGGGACAGGGGGCTTTTCACCCCTCCACTTT. Amino acids: CASRGTGGFSPLHF.

The chain links TRBV28 to TRBJ2-3; 8 bases align to TRBD1. The CDR3 consists of 14 residues. Trimming at V came to 5 bases and at J to 3 bases, leaving 4 bases not matched to a gene. Germline loops: CDR1 MDHEN, CDR2 SYDVKM. CDR3 nucleotides: TGTGCCAGCAGTATCCAGGGGGCGACAGATACGCAGTATTTT. Protein sequence: CASSIQGATDTQYF.

This clonotype came up a few times. The chain links TRBV7-2 to TRBJ2-4; 13 bases are a match to TRBD2. Per the germline V gene, CDR1 is SGHTA and CDR2 is FQGNSA. The V segment lost 5 bases and the J segment 8 bases; nucleotides outside the gene matches: 3. The CDR3 contains 14 residues. The CDR3 protein is CASSTGTSGDIQYF. CDR3 DNA sequence: TGTGCCAGCAGCACAGGGACTAGCGGGGACATTCAGTACTTC.

The chain joins TRBV28 to TRBJ1-6; tentative D call: TRBD1 (5 bases). This CDR3 has 13 amino acids. Germline-derived CDR1 and CDR2 are MDHEN and SYDVKM. Trimming pared 4 bases from V and 9 bases from J, leaving 10 bases between. This chain's CDR3 is CASSYGGTSPLHF. In DNA form, the CDR3 reads TGTGCCAGCAGTTATGGGGGGACTTCACCCCTCCACTTT.

The V gene is TRBV27, the J gene TRBJ2-3, with unresolved D. With 5 bases removed from V and 1 base from J, the gap between germline ends came to 16 bases. Germline lookup yields CDR1 MNHEY and CDR2 SMNVEV (reference sequence). The CDR3 spans 16 residues. The DNA for the CDR3 is TGTGCCAGCAGTCCCACACGATTGCGCCGCACAGATACGCAGTATTTT. Amino acid sequence: CASSPTRLRRTDTQYF.

This clonotype was found a few times. V and J are TRBV7-2 and TRBJ2-1; D gene unclear. Trimming pared 4 bases from V and 8 bases from J, leaving 12 bases between. The CDR3 is 13 residues long. Germline V gene data show CDR1 as SGHTA and CDR2 as FQGNSA. For the CDR3, the DNA is TGTGCCAGCAGCTCGTACGTACGGGATGAGCAGTTCTTC. As protein: CASSSYVRDEQFF.

The chain carries TRBV6-1 and TRBJ1-2, with D tentatively TRBD1 (5 bases). This CDR3 is built from 13 residues. Germline V gene lookup returns CDR1 MNHNS and CDR2 SASEGT. Between the trimmed V and J ends, which lost 3 bases and 4 bases, there was a span of 9 bases. CDR3 sequence: CASSERGIYGYTF. CDR3 nucleotides: TGTGCCAGCAGTGAGAGGGGAATCTATGGCTACACCTTC.

DNA of the CDR3: TGTGCCAGCAGCGCGCCGGGACAGGGAAGGGTAGGGGCTTTCTTT. Its translation: CASSAPGQGRVGAFF. V is TRBV7-2 and J is TRBJ1-1; 9 bases match TRBD1. The trim removed 5 bases at V and 11 bases at J, leaving 15 bases unmatched. Germline lookup yields CDR1 SGHTA and CDR2 FQGNSA. CDR3 length: 15 amino acids.

The rearrangement links TRBV12-3 or TRBV12-4 to TRBJ2-7; 8 bases line up with TRBD1. V shed 7 bases, J shed 6 bases, and the junction held 14 bases outside the gene matches. The CDR3 is 15 amino acids. The CDR3 region has the DNA TGTGCCAGCACTCGATCAGCCGACAGGGGTCTCGAGCAGTACTTC. Translated: CASTRSADRGLEQYF.

This clonotype was counted only a few times. V is TRBV24-1 and J is TRBJ2-7; D unclear. The V gene's germline CDR1 is KGHDR and CDR2 SFDVKD. V was cut by 9 bases and J by 5 bases, with 16 bases left in between. This CDR3 is built from 13 residues. The CDR3 protein is CATLAGRKNEQYF. The CDR3 nucleotides read TGTGCCACCTTGGCTGGGCGGAAGAACGAGCAGTACTTC.

Only one count was recorded for this clonotype. This chain links TRBV7-3 with TRBJ2-2; D possibly corresponds to TRBD1 (6 bases). The CDR3 runs 13 residues. Germline V gene data show CDR1 as SGHTA and CDR2 as FQGTGA. Deletions cut 4 bases from V and 7 bases from J, with 10 bases between. The CDR3 bases are TGTGCCAGCAGCTCGAACAGGGACGGGGAGCTGTTTTTT. It yields the protein CASSSNRDGELFF.

This chain uses TRBV5-4 with TRBJ2-7; possible D gene TRBD1, 6 bases. Deletions cut 6 bases from V and 1 base from J, with 23 bases between. Germline V CDR1 and CDR2: SGHNT, YYREEE (reference sequence). The CDR3 runs 17 residues. The CDR3 is CASTQGGGRLLSYEQYF. The CDR3 nucleotides are TGTGCCAGCACCCAAGGTGGGGGCCGACTTTTATCCTACGAGCAGTACTTC.

Ten or more counts support this clonotype. This sequence joins TRBV7-9 and TRBJ2-3; 7 bases are a match to TRBD2. Trimming cost V 3 bases and J 4 bases; bases outside gene matches: 7. The germline gives CDR1 SEHNR, CDR2 FQNEAQ (reference sequence). The CDR3 is 15 residues long. The CDR3 here is CASSLRRLAPDTQYF. DNA for the CDR3: TGTGCCAGCAGCTTGCGACGACTAGCCCCAGATACGCAGTATTTT.

The V and J genes are TRBV12-3 or TRBV12-4 and TRBJ1-2; D perhaps matches TRBD1 (5 bases). CDR3 length: 13 residues. The V gene lost 6 bases and the J gene lost 8 bases, with 16 bases spanning the gap. CDR3 DNA sequence: TGTGCCAGCAGGGGCGAAGGGGACTGGGGCTACACCTTC. This encodes CASRGEGDWGYTF.

This clonotype has only one observation. The V call is TRBV10-2, the J call TRBJ2-1; D is ambiguous. Germline V gives CDR1 WSHSY, CDR2 SAAADI. The CDR3 consists of 12 residues. The V gene lost 3 bases and the J gene lost 4 bases, with 4 bases spanning the gap. CDR3 coding DNA: TGCGCCAGCAGTGAAGGGTACAATGAGCAGTTCTTC. Its protein is CASSEGYNEQFF.

This clonotype was seen more than once but under ten times. Compared with germline, one end of the junction differs, possibly owing to a read error. The chain uses TRBV6-2 or TRBV6-3 and TRBJ1-1; TRBD1 is a possible D gene (5 bases). The CDR3 runs to 13 residues. Germline assignment: CDR1 MNHEY and CDR2 SVGEGT. CDR3 DNA sequence: TGCCACCCGCACCCTCCGGGGCGGGATAAAGCTTTCTTT. The encoded protein is CHPHPPGRDKAFF.

V is TRBV7-6 and J is TRBJ2-3; D remains unclear. Trimming removed 2 bases from V and 0 bases from J, with 12 bases in between. Germline V gene sequence: CDR1 SGHVS, CDR2 FNYEAQ. This CDR3 has 16 amino acids. The CDR3 loop reads CASSLMGPTSTDTQYF. CDR3 DNA sequence: TGTGCCAGCAGCTTAATGGGCCCCACTAGCACAGATACGCAGTATTTT.

Here the CDR3 reads CASSQVRTEAFF. The CDR3, as DNA: TGTGCCAGCAGCCAAGTCCGGACTGAAGCTTTCTTT. The V and J genes are TRBV3-1 and TRBJ1-1; D is uncertain. Germline-derived CDR1 and CDR2 are LGHDT and YNNKEL (reference sequence). V was trimmed by 1 base and J by 5 bases, leaving 5 bases between them. The CDR3 runs to 12 residues.

The CDR3 nucleotides read TGTGCCAGCATCCTAACGGGAAATCGCTACACCTTC. Protein product: CASILTGNRYTF. The J gene is TRBJ1-2, the V gene TRBV12-3 or TRBV12-4; D gene ambiguous. V dropped 7 bases and J dropped 9 bases, with 15 bases sitting between them. CDR3 length equals 12 residues.

V is TRBV7-2 and J is TRBJ1-2; D is perhaps TRBD1 (6 bases). Between the trimmed V and J ends, which lost 5 bases and 2 bases, there was a span of 15 bases. The CDR3 has 15 amino acids. Germline CDR1 SGHTA, CDR2 FQGNSA. CDR3 coding DNA: TGTGCCAGCAGCGGACGAGGGGGGGTCAACTATGGCTACACCTTC. This sequence encodes CASSGRGGVNYGYTF. The whole variable domain, remainder taken from reference TRBV7-2 and TRBJ1-2, is GAGVSQSPSNKVTEKGKDVELRCDPISGHTALYWYRQSLGQGLEFLIYFQGNSAPDKSGLPSDRFSAERTGGSVSTLTIQRTQQEDSAVYLCASSGRGGVNYGYTFGSGTRLTVV.

The chain has TRBV4-1 and TRBJ1-5, with D hard to call. The CDR3 runs to 15 residues. Trimming removed 4 bases at V and 2 bases at J, with 12 bases between. Germline V gene data show CDR1 as MGHRA and CDR2 as YSYEKL. The DNA of the CDR3 is TGCGCCAGCAGCCCTCCCGGGAGGGGCAATCAGCCCCAGCATTTT. This encodes CASSPPGRGNQPQHF.

This clonotype was observed many times. V gene TRBV7-2 combines with J gene TRBJ2-3; tentative D call: TRBD2 (6 bases). The CDR3 runs 15 residues. Germline CDR1 is SGHTA and CDR2 is FQGNSA. The V end was cut by 1 base, the J end by 6 bases, with 14 bases between. The DNA for the CDR3 is TGTGCCAGCAGCTTAGTTGTCGGGGCGGGGGATACGCAGTATTTT. This translates into CASSLVVGAGDTQYF.

This sequence joins TRBV4-1 and TRBJ2-1, with 11 positions matching TRBD2. This CDR3 contains 16 residues. The trim removed 4 bases at V and 5 bases at J, leaving 7 bases unmatched. Germline lookup yields CDR1 MGHRA and CDR2 YSYEKL. CDR3 coding DNA: TGCGCCAGCAGCCTCGCCGGGACTAGCGGAAACAATGAGCAGTTCTTC. This codes for CASSLAGTSGNNEQFF.

This clonotype came up a few times. The gene calls are TRBV20-1 and TRBJ2-7; 12 bases fit TRBD2. The CDR3 consists of 14 residues. Germline CDR1 and CDR2: DFQATT and SNEGSKA (reference sequence). V lost 3 bases to trimming and J lost 7 bases; unmatched junction nucleotides: 7. The CDR3 coding sequence is TGCAGTGCTAGCTTTATGACTAGCGGGGGTGAGCAGTACTTC. Its translation: CSASFMTSGGEQYF.